Reported below is one TCR beta chain. Its antigen remains undetermined. Base qualities are not provided; no much larger clone lies one nucleotide away. The record originates from a study of beta chain features in type 1 diabetes (dated by TCRdb to 2016 to 2019). In the study overall: Mean age, gender distribution, total cell number and subset yield were not different between patients and healthy donors. Regulatory and stem cell-like memory subsets were obtained from only 8 patients and roughly 8 healthy donors, while naive and central memory subsets were obtained from all 30 or so donors. In the study, TCRB repertoires of sorted circulating CD4+ T cell subsets from recently diagnosed type 1 diabetes patients were compared with those of matched healthy donors. Across all samples, approximately 98,000,000 sorted cells were examined, and cell number per subset correlated strongly with RNA yield.

The entire isolated RNA was reverse transcribed using the High Capacity cDNA Reverse Transcription Kit, and thus expressed TCRB transcripts were sequenced. Deep immunoSEQ sequencing was applied to naive, central memory and regulatory T cell samples, giving an average of about 3.7 million total reads per sample. Sorted cells were lysed in RLT buffer and RNA was extracted with DNase-treated RNeasy Micro or Mini kits, depending on cell number. To prevent cross-contamination, each cell subset was processed individually, whereas patient and healthy donor samples were processed jointly. The immunoSEQ multiplex PCR was used to amplify TCRB sequences from cDNA, yielding 87-bp fragments that span the CDR3 region. Sequencing of the amplicons was performed on the Illumina HiSeq platform. Concerning the study's data processing: Synthetic template baselines were used to correct PCR bias computationally, reads within Hamming distance 2 were collapsed, and singletons that could not be merged were discarded. Reads were aligned to IMGT to assign V, D and J genes, CDR3 length, and insertions or deletions at six rearrangement sites. Within each subset, clonotype counts were normalized to the number of sorted cells before true diversity and Gini coefficients were calculated with the tcR R package. The overlap coefficient, calculated on TCRB nucleotide sequences, was used to measure repertoire sharing. As a proxy for the pre-selection repertoire, out-of-frame TCRB sequences from naive cells were analyzed. As stored in TCRdb, this immuneACCESS dataset retains in-frame rearrangements with V and J assigned. A fraction of the clones does not appear; measured against another copy, unresolved V genes explain less than half of the discrepancy, and the remainder lacks a known reason. Clone size and V and J calls were adopted from that table, with D and trimming inferred from the DNA. This sample gives 860,000 or so clones in total; roughly 15% of them show up just once. In total, the top ten clones hold 0.02% to 0.03% of the sample.

Via the germline V gene, CDR1 is MNHEY and CDR2 SVGAGI. Measured from the cysteine to the phenylalanine, the CDR3 is 14 residues long. CDR3 DNA is the only sequence kept; it has 42 bases, read in frame from the first base. V is reduced by 2 bases and J by 10 bases, leaving a spacing of 14 bases between them. From each donor, a single peripheral blood sample of about 116 mL on average was drawn into heparinised tubes. A BD FACSAria II was used to sort naive, central memory, regulatory and stem cell-like memory CD4+ T cells with a panel that included CD45RO, CCR7, CD25, CD127, CD95 and CD27. A purity above 98% was achieved for all sorted populations. Right away, PBMCs were isolated by Lymphoprep density gradient centrifugation and were stained directly, with no culture step. So that batch effects would be minimized, each experiment stained and sorted samples in pairs, pairing one healthy donor with one patient.

Points the paper makes about the study in general: Shorter templates might be favored by PCR, yet because patient and control samples were amplified and corrected together, any such skew would affect both groups equally. Fewer insertions and more nucleotide deletions at VDJ recombination sites were observed in patients with type 1 diabetes, implying thymic rearrangement abnormalities. In all four CD4+ subsets, TCRB CDR3 length was moderately but significantly shorter in type 1 diabetes patients. Only small numbers of individuals were included in the HLA sub-analyses, which left unresolved whether HLA type had any influence on TCRB rearrangement. Because cDNA rather than genomic DNA was sequenced, highly expressing activated cells could have been over-represented, although no difference in activation and CD3 levels was found between groups. Naive, central memory and regulatory TCRB repertoires appeared to be more alike among patients than among healthy donors.

Input material: naive CD4+ T cells from blood. The cell subset or site label corresponds to: true naive CD4+ T cells. The chain is encoded by TRBV6-5 joined to TRBJ1-4, with a weak D call of TRBD1 (6 bases match). The receptor was isolated from a woman aged 18-35 years in good health. The DNA reads TGTGCCAGCAGTTACCGGGGGGGACAATCAAAACTGTTTTTT. This is translated as CASSYRGGQSKLFF.